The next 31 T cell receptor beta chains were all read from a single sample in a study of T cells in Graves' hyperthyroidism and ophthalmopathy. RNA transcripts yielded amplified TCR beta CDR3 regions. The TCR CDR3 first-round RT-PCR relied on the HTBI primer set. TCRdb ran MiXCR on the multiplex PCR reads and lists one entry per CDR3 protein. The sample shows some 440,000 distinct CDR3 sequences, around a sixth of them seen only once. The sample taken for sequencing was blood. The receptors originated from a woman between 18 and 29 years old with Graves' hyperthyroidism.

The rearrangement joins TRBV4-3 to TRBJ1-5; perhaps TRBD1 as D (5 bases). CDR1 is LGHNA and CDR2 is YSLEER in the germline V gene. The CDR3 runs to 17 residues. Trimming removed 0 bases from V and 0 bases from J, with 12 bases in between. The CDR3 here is CASSQDHRRHSNQPQHF. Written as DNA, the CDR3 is TGCGCCAGCAGCCAAGATCACAGGAGACATAGCAATCAGCCCCAGCATTTT.

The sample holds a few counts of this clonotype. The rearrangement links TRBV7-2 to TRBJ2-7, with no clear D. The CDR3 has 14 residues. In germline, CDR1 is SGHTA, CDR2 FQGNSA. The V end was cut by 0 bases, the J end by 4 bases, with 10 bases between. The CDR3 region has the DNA TGTGCCAGCAGCTTAGCGGCCAATTTTTACGAGCAGTACTTC. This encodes CASSLAANFYEQYF.

The CDR3 loop reads CASSLIPVLVARTDTQYF. In nucleotides, the CDR3 is TGTGCCAGCAGTTTAATCCCCGTCTTAGTAGCCCGCACAGATACGCAGTATTTT. The chain is built from TRBV27 and TRBJ2-3; the D is unclear. CDR3 length equals 18 residues. The V gene lost 2 bases and the J gene lost 1 base, with 19 bases spanning the gap. Germline V gene lookup returns CDR1 MNHEY and CDR2 SMNVEV (reference sequence).

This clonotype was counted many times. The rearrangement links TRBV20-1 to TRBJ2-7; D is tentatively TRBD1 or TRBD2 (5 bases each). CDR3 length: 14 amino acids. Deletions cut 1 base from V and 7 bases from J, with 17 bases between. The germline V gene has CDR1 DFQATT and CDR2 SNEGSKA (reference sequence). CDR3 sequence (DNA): TGCAGTGCTAGAGGGGACCTCTTAATAGGGGAGCAGTACTTC. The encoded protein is CSARGDLLIGEQYF.

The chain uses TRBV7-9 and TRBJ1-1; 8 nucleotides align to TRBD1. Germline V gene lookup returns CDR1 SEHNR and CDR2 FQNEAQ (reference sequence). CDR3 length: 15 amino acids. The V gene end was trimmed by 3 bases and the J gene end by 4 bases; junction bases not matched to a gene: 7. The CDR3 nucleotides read TGTGCCAGCAGCTTGGACAGGGCGGCCGCCACTGAAGCTTTCTTT. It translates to CASSLDRAAATEAFF.

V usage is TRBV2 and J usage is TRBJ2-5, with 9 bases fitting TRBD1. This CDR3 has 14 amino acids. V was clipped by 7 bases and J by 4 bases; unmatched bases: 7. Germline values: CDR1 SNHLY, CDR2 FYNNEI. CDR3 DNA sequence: TGTGCCAGCATTACGGACAGGGGAGGAGAGACCCAGTACTTC. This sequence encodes CASITDRGGETQYF.

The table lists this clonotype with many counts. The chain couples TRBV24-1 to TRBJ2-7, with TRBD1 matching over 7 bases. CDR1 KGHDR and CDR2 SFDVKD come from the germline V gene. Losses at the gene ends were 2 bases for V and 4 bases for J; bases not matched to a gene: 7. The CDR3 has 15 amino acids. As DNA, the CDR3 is TGTGCCACCAGTGATTCCCGGGACAGCCGATACGAGCAGTACTTC. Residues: CATSDSRDSRYEQYF.

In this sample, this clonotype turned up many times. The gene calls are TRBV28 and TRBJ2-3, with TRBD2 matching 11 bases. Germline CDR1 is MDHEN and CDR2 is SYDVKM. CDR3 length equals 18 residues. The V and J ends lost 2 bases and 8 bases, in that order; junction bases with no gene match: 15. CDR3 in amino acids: CASSLGSPGLADGTTQYF. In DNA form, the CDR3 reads TGTGCCAGCAGTTTAGGGAGTCCGGGACTAGCGGACGGAACTACGCAGTATTTT.

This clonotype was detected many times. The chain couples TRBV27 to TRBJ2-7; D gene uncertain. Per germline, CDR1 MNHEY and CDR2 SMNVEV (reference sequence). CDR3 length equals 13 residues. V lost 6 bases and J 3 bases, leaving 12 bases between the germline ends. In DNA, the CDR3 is TGTGCCAGCAGCCTAGGCCTGGGCTACGAGCAGTACTTC. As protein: CASSLGLGYEQYF.

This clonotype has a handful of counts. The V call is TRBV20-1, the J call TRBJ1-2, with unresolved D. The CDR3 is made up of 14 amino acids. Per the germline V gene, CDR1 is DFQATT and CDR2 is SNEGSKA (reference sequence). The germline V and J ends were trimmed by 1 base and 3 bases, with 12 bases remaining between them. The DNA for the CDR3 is TGCAGTGCTAGAGGCCCCTCTGGGGACTATGGCTACACCTTC. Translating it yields CSARGPSGDYGYTF.

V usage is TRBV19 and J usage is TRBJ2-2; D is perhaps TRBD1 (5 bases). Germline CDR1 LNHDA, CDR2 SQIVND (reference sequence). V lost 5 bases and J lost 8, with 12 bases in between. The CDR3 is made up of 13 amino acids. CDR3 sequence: CASSPYTGGELFF. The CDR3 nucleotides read TGTGCCAGTAGTCCATATACAGGAGGGGAGCTGTTTTTT.

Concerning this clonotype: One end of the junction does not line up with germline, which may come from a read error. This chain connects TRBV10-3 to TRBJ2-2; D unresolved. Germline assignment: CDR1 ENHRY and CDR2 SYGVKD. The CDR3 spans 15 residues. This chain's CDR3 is CAISDHGFYTRELFF. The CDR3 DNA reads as TGTGCCATCAGTGATCACGGGTTTTACACCCGGGAGCTGTTTTTT.

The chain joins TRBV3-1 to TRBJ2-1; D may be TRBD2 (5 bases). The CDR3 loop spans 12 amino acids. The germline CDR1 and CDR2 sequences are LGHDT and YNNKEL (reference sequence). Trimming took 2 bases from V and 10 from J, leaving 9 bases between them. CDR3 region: CASSQRGKEQFF. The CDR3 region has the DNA TGTGCCAGCAGCCAAAGAGGGAAGGAGCAGTTCTTC.

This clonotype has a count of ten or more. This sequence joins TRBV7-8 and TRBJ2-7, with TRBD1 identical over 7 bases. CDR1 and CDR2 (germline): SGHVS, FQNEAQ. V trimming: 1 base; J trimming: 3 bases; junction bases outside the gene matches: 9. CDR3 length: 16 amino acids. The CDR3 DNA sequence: TGTGCCAGCAGCTTAGGAGGGGGCCGGAAAAGCTACGAGCAGTACTTC. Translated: CASSLGGGRKSYEQYF.

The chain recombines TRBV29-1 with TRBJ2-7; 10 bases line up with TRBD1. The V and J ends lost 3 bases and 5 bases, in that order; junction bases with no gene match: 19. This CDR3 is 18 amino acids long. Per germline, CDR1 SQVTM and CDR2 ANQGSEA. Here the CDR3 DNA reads TGCAGCGTTGATTCGTGGGGTATCCGGGACAGGGGTACAAACGAGCAGTACTTC. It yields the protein CSVDSWGIRDRGTNEQYF.

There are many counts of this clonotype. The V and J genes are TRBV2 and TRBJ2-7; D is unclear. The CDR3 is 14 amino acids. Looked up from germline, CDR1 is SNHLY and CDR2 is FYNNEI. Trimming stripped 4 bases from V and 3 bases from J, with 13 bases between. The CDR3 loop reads CASSVGRFGYEQYF. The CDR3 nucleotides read TGTGCCAGCAGTGTTGGGCGATTCGGCTACGAGCAGTACTTC. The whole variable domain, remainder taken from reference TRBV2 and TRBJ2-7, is EPEVTQTPSHQVTQMGQEVILRCVPISNHLYFYWYRQILGQKVEFLVSFYNNEISEKSEIFDDQFSVERPDGSNFTLKIRSTKLEDSAMYFCASSVGRFGYEQYFGPGTRLTVT.

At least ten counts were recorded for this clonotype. CDR3 DNA: TGTGCCAGCAGCTTTATCGGCACTGAAGCTTTCTTT. Encoded protein: CASSFIGTEAFF. The chain employs TRBV7-2 and TRBJ1-1; D remains ambiguous. The germline gives CDR1 SGHTA, CDR2 FQGNSA. The CDR3 runs 12 residues. The V end was cut by 3 bases, the J end by 4 bases, with 6 bases between. Full variable domain (rest looked up from reference TRBV7-2 and TRBJ1-1): GAGVSQSPSNKVTEKGKDVELRCDPISGHTALYWYRQSLGQGLEFLIYFQGNSAPDKSGLPSDRFSAERTGGSVSTLTIQRTQQEDSAVYLCASSFIGTEAFFGQGTRLTVV.

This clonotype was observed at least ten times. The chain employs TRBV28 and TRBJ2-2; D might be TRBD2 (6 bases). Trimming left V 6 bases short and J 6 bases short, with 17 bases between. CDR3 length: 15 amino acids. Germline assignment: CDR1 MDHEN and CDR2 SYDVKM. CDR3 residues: CASRLWRGHSGELFF. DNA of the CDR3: TGTGCCAGCAGACTGTGGAGGGGCCATTCCGGGGAGCTGTTTTTT.

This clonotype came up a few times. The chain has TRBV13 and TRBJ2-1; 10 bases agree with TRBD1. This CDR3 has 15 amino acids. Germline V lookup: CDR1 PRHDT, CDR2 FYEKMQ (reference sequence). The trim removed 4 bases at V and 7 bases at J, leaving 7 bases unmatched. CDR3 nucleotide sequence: TGTGCCAGCAGCTCGACAGGGGGCATGATGAATGAGCAGTTCTTC. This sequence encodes CASSSTGGMMNEQFF. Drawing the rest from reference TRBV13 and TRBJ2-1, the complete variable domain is AAGVIQSPRHLIKEKRETATLKCYPIPRHDTVYWYQQGPGQDPQFLISFYEKMQSDKGSIPDRFSAQQFSDYHSELNMSSLELGDSALYFCASSSTGGMMNEQFFGPGTRLTVL.

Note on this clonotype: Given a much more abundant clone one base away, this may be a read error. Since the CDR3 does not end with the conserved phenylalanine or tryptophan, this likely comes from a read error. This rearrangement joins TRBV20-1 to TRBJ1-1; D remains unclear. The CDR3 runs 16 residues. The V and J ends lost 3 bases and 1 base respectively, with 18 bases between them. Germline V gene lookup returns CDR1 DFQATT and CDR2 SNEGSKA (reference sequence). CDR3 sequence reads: CSARRIRVIRNTEAFI. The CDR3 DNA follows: TGCAGTGCTAGGAGGATAAGGGTGATAAGGAACACTGAAGCTTTCATT.

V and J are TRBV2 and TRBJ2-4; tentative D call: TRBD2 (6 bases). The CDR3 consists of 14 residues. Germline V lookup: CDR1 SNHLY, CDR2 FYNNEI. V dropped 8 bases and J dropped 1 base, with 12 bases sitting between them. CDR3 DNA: TGTGCCAGCGGTGCTCGGGGGGCCAAAAACATTCAGTACTTC. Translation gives CASGARGAKNIQYF.

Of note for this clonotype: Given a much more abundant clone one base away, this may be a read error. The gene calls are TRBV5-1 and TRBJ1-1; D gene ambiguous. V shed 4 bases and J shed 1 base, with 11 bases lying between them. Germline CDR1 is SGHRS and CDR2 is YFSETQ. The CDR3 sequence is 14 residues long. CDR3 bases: TGCGCCAGCAGCAACTCAAAGACGAACACTGAAGCTTTCTTT. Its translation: CASSNSKTNTEAFF.

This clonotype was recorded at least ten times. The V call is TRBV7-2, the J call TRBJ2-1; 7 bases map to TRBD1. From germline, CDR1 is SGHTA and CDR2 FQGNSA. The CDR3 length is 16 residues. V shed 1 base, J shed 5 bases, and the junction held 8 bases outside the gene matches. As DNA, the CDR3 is TGTGCCAGCAGCTTAGGAGTAGACAGGGCTAACAATGAGCAGTTCTTC. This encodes CASSLGVDRANNEQFF.

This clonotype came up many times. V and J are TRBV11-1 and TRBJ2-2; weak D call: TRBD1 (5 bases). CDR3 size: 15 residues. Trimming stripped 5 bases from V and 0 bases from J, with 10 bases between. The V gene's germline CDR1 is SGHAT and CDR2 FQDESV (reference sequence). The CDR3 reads CASSEDIANTGELFF. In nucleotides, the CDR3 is TGTGCCAGCAGCGAGGACATCGCGAACACCGGGGAGCTGTTTTTT.

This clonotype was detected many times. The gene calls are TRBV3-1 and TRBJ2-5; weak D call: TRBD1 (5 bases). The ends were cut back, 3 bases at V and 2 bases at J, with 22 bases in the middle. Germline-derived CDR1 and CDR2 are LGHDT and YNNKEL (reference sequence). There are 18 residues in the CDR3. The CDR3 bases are TGTGCCAGCAGCCACCGAACAGGTACCTCCTGGGCACAAGAGACCCAGTACTTC. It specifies CASSHRTGTSWAQETQYF.

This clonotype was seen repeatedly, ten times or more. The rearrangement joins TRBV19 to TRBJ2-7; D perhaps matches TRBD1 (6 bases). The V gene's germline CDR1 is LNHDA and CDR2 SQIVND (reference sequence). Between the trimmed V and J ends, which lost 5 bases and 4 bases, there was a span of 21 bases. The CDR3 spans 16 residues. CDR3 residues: CASSASKNRVKYEQYF. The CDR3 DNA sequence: TGTGCCAGTAGTGCCAGTAAGAACAGGGTCAAGTACGAGCAGTACTTC.

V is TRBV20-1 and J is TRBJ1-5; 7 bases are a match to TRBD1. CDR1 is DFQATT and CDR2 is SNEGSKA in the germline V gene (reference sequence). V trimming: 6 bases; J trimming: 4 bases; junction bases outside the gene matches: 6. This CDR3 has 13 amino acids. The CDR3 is CSASGTENQPQHF. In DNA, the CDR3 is TGCAGTGCCTCCGGGACAGAAAATCAGCCCCAGCATTTT.

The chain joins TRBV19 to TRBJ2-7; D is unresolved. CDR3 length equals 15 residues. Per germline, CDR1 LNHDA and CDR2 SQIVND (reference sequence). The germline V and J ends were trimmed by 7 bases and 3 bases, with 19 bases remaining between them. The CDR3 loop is CASKNAWGSIYEQYF. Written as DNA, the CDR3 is TGTGCCAGTAAGAATGCGTGGGGATCAATCTACGAGCAGTACTTC. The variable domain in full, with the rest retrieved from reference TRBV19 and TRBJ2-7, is DGGITQSPKYLFRKEGQNVTLSCEQNLNHDAMYWYRQDPGQGLRLIYYSQIVNDFQKGDIAEGYSVSREKKESFPLTVTSAQKNPTAFYLCASKNAWGSIYEQYFGPGTRLTVT.

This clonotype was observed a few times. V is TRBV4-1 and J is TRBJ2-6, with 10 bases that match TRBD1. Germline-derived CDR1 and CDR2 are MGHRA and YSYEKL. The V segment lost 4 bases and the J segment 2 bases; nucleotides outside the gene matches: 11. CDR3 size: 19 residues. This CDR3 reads CASSPDRGRLSPGANVLTF. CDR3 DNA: TGCGCCAGCAGCCCCGACAGGGGGCGCCTTTCTCCTGGGGCCAACGTCCTGACTTTC.

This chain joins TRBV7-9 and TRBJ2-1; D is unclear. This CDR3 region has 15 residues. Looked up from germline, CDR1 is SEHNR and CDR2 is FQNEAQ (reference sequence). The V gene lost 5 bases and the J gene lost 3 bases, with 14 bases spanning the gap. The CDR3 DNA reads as TGTGCCAGCAGCGTTAGTCGTACCCTCTACAATGAGCAGTTCTTC. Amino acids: CASSVSRTLYNEQFF.

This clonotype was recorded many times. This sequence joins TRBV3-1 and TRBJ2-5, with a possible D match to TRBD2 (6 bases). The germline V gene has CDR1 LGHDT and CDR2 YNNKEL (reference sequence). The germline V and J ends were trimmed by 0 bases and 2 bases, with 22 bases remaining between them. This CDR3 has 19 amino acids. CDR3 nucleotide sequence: TGTGCCAGCAGCCAAGATCGGGCCGGCCTAGCGCCGATACAAGAGACCCAGTACTTC. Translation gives CASSQDRAGLAPIQETQYF.